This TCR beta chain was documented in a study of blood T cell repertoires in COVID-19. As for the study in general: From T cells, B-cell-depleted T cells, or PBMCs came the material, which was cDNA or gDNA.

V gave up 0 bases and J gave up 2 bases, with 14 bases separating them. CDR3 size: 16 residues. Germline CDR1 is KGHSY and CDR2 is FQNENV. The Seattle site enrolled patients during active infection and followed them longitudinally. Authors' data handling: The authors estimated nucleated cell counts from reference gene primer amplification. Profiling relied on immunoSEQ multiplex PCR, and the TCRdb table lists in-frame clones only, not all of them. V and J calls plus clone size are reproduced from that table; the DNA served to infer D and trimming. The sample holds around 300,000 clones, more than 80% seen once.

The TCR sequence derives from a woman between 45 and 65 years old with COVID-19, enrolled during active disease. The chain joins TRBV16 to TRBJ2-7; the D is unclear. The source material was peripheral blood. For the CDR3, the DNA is TGTGCCAGCAGCCAATCGGGCTACCTTACAGCCTACGAGCAGTACTTC. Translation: CASSQSGYLTAYEQYF.